Listed below are T cell receptor beta chains from one sample, sequenced in a study of T cell responses to AZD1222 COVID-19 vaccine. TCRdb's table, derived via immunoSEQ multiplex PCR, lists solely in-frame clones and lacks some. The sample includes 120,000 to 150,000 clones, under 95% of them seen just once. The starting material was peripheral blood, obtained 28 days after the second dose of the MenACWY control vaccine. These receptors originate from an adult who received the MenACWY meningococcal vaccine as a control. Both conserved end residues are part of each CDR3. A D gene is named only where the DNA matches it firmly. Clone size is given for some rows only: seen once, a few or many times, or a class if the clone is expanded.

j_call | v_call | d_call | clone_size | cdr3_aa | cdr3_nt
TRBJ2-6 | TRBV9 | - | - | CASSGGRSSGANVLTF | TGTGCCAGCAGCGGGGGACGCAGCTCTGGGGCCAACGTCCTGACTTTC
TRBJ2-2 | TRBV5-6 | - | - | CASSGSRGTGELFF | TGTGCCAGCAGCGGCTCTAGGGGCACCGGGGAGCTGTTTTTT
TRBJ1-5 | TRBV7-2 | - | - | CASSLGAGINQPQHF | TGTGCCAGCAGCTTAGGGGCAGGGATCAATCAGCCCCAGCATTTT
TRBJ2-3 | TRBV28 | - | once | CASSLLSPDTQYF | TGTGCCAGCAGTTTATTGTCGCCGGATACGCAGTATTTT
TRBJ2-3 | TRBV28 | - | - | CASRTSTDTQYF | TGTGCCAGCAGAACTAGCACAGATACGCAGTATTTT
TRBJ1-5 | TRBV12-5 | TRBD1 | - | CASGLGQGTQPQHF | TGTGCTAGTGGTTTGGGACAGGGGACTCAGCCCCAGCATTTT
TRBJ1-1 | TRBV5-4 | - | - | CASSLSGTRGTEAFF | TGTGCCAGCAGCTTGTCGGGAACTAGGGGCACTGAAGCTTTCTTT
TRBJ2-7 | TRBV5-1 | - | - | CASSWAVTGTPYEQYF | TGCGCCAGCAGCTGGGCCGTGACAGGAACCCCCTACGAGCAGTACTTC
TRBJ2-2 | TRBV12-5 | - | - | CASGLAGLPGELFF | TGTGCTAGTGGTTTGGCGGGACTCCCCGGGGAGCTGTTTTTT
TRBJ2-7 | TRBV7-9 | - | once | CASSFGQYEQYF | TGTGCCAGCAGCTTCGGACAATACGAGCAGTACTTC
TRBJ1-5 | TRBV5-5 | - | - | CASSLGLRGAGSNQPQHF | TGTGCCAGCAGCTTGGGCCTCCGTGGGGCGGGTAGCAATCAGCCCCAGCATTTT
TRBJ1-4 | TRBV3-1/TRBV3-2 | - | - | CASSNRGRGNEKLFF | TGTGCCAGCAGCAACCGGGGGAGGGGGAATGAAAAACTGTTTTTT
TRBJ2-5 | TRBV6-2/TRBV6-3 | - | - | CASSYGGQETQYF | TGTGCCAGCAGTTACGGCGGACAAGAGACCCAGTACTTC
TRBJ2-2 | TRBV3-1/TRBV3-2 | TRBD2 | - | CASSQWGLAGPNTGELFF | TGTGCCAGCAGCCAGTGGGGACTAGCGGGGCCGAACACCGGGGAGCTGTTTTTT
TRBJ1-5 | TRBV10-3 | - | - | CAISDAAGGNQPQHF | TGTGCCATCAGTGATGCGGCGGGGGGCAATCAGCCCCAGCATTTT
TRBJ1-2 | TRBV15 | - | - | CATSSVGGTGYTF | TGTGCCACCAGCAGCGTGGGGGGAACTGGCTACACCTTC
TRBJ2-2 | TRBV3-1/TRBV3-2 | - | - | CASSQFLLGQSNTGELFF | TGTGCCAGCAGCCAATTTCTTCTCGGGCAGTCGAACACCGGGGAGCTGTTTTTT
TRBJ2-4 | TRBV7-2 | TRBD1 | once | CASSLAPTGAKNIQYF | TGTGCCAGCAGCTTAGCCCCGACAGGGGCCAAAAACATTCAGTACTTC
TRBJ2-2 | TRBV4-3 | - | - | CASSQETGELFF | TGCGCCAGCAGCCAAGAGACCGGGGAGCTGTTTTTT
TRBJ2-5 | TRBV18 | TRBD1 | - | CASSPNGQGPETQYF | TGTGCCAGCTCACCAAATGGACAGGGCCCAGAGACCCAGTACTTC
TRBJ2-2 | TRBV9 | - | once | CASSVVPTTGELFF | TGTGCCAGCAGCGTAGTGCCAACCACCGGGGAGCTGTTTTTT
TRBJ2-3 | TRBV14 | - | - | CASSRGADTQYF | TGTGCCAGCAGCCGTGGTGCAGATACGCAGTATTTT
TRBJ1-6 | TRBV7-2 | TRBD1 | - | CASSLAGQGNNSPLHF | TGTGCCAGCAGCTTAGCCGGACAGGGAAATAATTCACCCCTCCACTTT
TRBJ2-7 | TRBV6-5 | - | - | CASSGSYEQYF | TGTGCCAGTTCTGGCTCCTACGAGCAGTACTTC
TRBJ2-2 | TRBV15 | - | - | CATSRGLTRGAANTGELFF | TGTGCCACCAGCAGAGGCCTGACCAGGGGAGCCGCGAACACCGGGGAGCTGTTTTTT
TRBJ2-5 | TRBV6-2/TRBV6-3 | TRBD1 | - | CASSYRPGTGIGETQYF | TGTGCCAGCAGTTACCGTCCCGGGACAGGGATCGGCGAGACCCAGTACTTC
TRBJ2-1 | TRBV2 | TRBD1 | once | CASSGGQGLVNEQFF | TGTGCCAGCAGTGGGGGACAGGGACTTGTCAATGAGCAGTTCTTC
TRBJ1-6 | TRBV7-2 | - | once | CASSPGSYNSPLHF | TGTGCCAGCAGCCCCGGATCTTATAATTCACCCCTCCACTTT
TRBJ2-1 | TRBV28 | TRBD2 | - | CASSFPRRIPAGDYNEQFF | TGTGCCAGCAGTTTCCCACGGAGGATCCCAGCGGGAGACTACAATGAGCAGTTCTTC
TRBJ2-1 | TRBV28 | - | - | CASSSPPGDEQFF | TGTGCCAGCAGTTCCCCACCAGGCGATGAGCAGTTCTTC
TRBJ2-7 | TRBV12-2 | - | - | CASRPEKITSGGSYEQYF | TGTGCAAGTCGCCCGGAAAAGATAACTAGCGGGGGCTCCTACGAGCAGTACTTC
TRBJ1-4 | TRBV28 | TRBD1 | - | CASRQTNSRGQVYF | TGTGCCAGCAGACAAACCAATTCGCGGGGACAGGTCTATTTT
TRBJ2-7 | TRBV6-5 | - | - | CASSSAGAGDSYEQYF | TGTGCCAGCAGTTCGGCGGGGGCAGGGGACTCCTACGAGCAGTACTTC
TRBJ2-2 | TRBV7-2 | TRBD2 | few | CASSLARSSGRTTGELFF | TGTGCCAGCAGCTTAGCGCGGTCTAGCGGGAGGACAACCGGGGAGCTGTTTTTT
TRBJ2-1 | TRBV7-3 | - | - | CASSLTSGGAYNEQFF | TGTGCCAGCAGCTTAACTAGCGGTGGGGCCTACAATGAGCAGTTCTTC
TRBJ2-7 | TRBV6-2/TRBV6-3 | - | - | CASSYSLLHYSYEQYF | TGTGCCAGCAGTTACTCACTTTTACACTATTCCTACGAGCAGTACTTC
TRBJ2-1 | TRBV5-1 | - | - | CASSSRVSSYNEQFF | TGCGCCAGCAGCTCAAGGGTTAGCTCCTACAATGAGCAGTTCTTC
TRBJ2-2 | TRBV4-3 | - | - | CASSQGLPNTGELFF | TGCGCCAGCAGCCAGGGACTCCCCAACACCGGGGAGCTGTTTTTT
TRBJ1-4 | TRBV21-1 | - | - | CASSKAGTENEKLFF | TGTGCCAGCAGCAAAGCAGGGACAGAGAATGAAAAACTGTTTTTT
TRBJ2-7 | TRBV11-3 | TRBD2 | - | CASSKVVTSQYEQYF | TGTGCCAGCAGTAAAGTGGTGACTAGCCAGTACGAGCAGTACTTC
TRBJ2-6 | TRBV27 | - | - | CASSLAGTGANVLTF | TGTGCCAGCAGTTTAGCGGGGACTGGGGCCAACGTCCTGACTTTC
TRBJ1-2 | TRBV18 | - | once | CASSLIRSREEDGYTF | TGTGCCAGCTCACTCATAAGGAGCAGGGAGGAAGATGGCTACACCTTC
TRBJ2-1 | TRBV4-3 | TRBD1 | - | CASSRTVQGPNNEQFF | TGCGCCAGCAGCCGCACAGTACAGGGGCCAAACAATGAGCAGTTCTTC
TRBJ2-3 | TRBV24-1 | TRBD1 | - | CATSDLGTGGTDTQYF | TGTGCCACCAGTGATTTGGGGACAGGGGGAACAGATACGCAGTATTTT
TRBJ2-3 | TRBV9 | TRBD2 | - | CASSVARASGGTVDTQYF | TGTGCCAGCAGCGTAGCTAGGGCTAGCGGGGGGACGGTGGATACGCAGTATTTT
TRBJ2-7 | TRBV4-3 | TRBD2 | - | CASSQEGTSGSYEQYF | TGCGCCAGCAGCCAAGAAGGGACTAGCGGCTCCTACGAGCAGTACTTC
TRBJ2-1 | TRBV18 | - | - | CASSPHAGNTYNEQFF | TGTGCCAGCTCACCACATGCAGGGAACACCTACAATGAGCAGTTCTTC
TRBJ1-4 | TRBV28 | - | - | CASNGGFVNEKLFF | TGTGCCAGCAACGGGGGGTTTGTCAATGAAAAACTGTTTTTT
TRBJ2-3 | TRBV7-8 | TRBD2 | - | CASSSPGLGTDTQYF | TGTGCCAGCAGCTCTCCCGGACTAGGCACAGATACGCAGTATTTT
TRBJ2-2 | TRBV28 | - | - | CATYPGVRTGELFF | TGTGCCACGTACCCCGGGGTGAGAACCGGGGAGCTGTTTTTT
TRBJ2-2 | TRBV4-3 | - | - | CASSRNTGELFF | TGCGCCAGCAGCCGGAACACCGGGGAGCTGTTTTTT
TRBJ2-7 | TRBV5-4 | TRBD1 | few | CASSFRGQGLHEQYF | TGTGCCAGCAGCTTTCGGGGACAGGGTCTCCACGAGCAGTACTTC